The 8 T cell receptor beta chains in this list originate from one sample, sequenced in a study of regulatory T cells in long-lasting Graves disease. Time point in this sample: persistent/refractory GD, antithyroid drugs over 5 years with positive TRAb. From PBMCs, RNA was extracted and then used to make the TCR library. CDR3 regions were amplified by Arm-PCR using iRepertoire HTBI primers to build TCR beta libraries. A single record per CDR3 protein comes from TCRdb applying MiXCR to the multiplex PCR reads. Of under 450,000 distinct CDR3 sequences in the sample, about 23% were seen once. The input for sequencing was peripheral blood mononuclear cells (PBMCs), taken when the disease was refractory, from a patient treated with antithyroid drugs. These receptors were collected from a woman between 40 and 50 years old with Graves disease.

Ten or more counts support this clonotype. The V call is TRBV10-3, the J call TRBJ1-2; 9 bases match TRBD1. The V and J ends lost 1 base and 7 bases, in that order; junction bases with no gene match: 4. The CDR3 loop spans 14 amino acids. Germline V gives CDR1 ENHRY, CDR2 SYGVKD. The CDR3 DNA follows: TGTGCCATCAGTGAGTTGGGGACAGGGACTGGCTACACCTTC. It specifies CAISELGTGTGYTF.

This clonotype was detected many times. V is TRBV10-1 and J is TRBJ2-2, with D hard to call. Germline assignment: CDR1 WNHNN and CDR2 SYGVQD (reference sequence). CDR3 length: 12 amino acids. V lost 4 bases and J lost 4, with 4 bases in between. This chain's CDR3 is CASSGVTGELFF. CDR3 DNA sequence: TGCGCCAGCAGTGGTGTCACCGGGGAGCTGTTTTTT.

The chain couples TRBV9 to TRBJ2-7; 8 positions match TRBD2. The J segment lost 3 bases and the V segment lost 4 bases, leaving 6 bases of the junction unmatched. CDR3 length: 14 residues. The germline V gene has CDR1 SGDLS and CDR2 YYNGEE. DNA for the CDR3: TGTGCCAGCAGCTCGTCGGGGGGGGACTACGAGCAGTACTTC. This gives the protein CASSSSGGDYEQYF. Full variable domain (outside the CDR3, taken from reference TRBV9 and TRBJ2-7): DSGVTQTPKHLITATGQRVTLRCSPRSGDLSVYWYQQSLDQGLQFLIQYYNGEERAKGNILERFSAQQFPDLHSELNLSSLELGDSALYFCASSSSGGDYEQYFGPGTRLTVT.

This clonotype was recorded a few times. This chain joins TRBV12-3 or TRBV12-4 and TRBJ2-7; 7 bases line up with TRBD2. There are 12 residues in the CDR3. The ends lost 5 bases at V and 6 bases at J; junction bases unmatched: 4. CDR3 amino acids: CASSRSGGEQYF. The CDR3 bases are TGTGCCAGCAGTCGCTCGGGGGGCGAGCAGTACTTC.

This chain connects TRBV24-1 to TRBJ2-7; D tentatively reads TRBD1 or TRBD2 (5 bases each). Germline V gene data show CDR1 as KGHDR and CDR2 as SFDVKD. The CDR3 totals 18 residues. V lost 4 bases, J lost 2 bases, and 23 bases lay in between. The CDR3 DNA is TGTGCCACCAGTGACCCGATTGGAAACAGGACTCTCACCTACGAGCAGTACTTC. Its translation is CATSDPIGNRTLTYEQYF.

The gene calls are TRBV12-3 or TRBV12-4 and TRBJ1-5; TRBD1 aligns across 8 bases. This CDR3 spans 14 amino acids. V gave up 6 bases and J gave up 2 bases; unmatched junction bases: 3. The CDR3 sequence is CASRGTGRNQPQHF. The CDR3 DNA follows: TGTGCCAGCAGGGGGACAGGTCGCAATCAGCCCCAGCATTTT.

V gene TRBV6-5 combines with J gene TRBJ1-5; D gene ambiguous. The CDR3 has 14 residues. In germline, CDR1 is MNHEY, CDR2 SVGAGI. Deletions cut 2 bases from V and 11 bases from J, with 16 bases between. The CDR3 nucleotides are TGTGCCAGCAGTTACAAGGCAGGCCTTTTGGCCCAGCATTTT. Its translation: CASSYKAGLLAQHF.

This CDR3 reads CASSREGRTDTQYF. The CDR3 coding sequence is TGTGCCAGTAGTCGGGAGGGCCGTACAGATACGCAGTATTTT. V is TRBV19 and J is TRBJ2-3; TRBD2 aligns across 8 bases. Germline values: CDR1 LNHDA, CDR2 SQIVND (reference sequence). This CDR3 has 14 amino acids. After removal of 5 bases from V and 3 bases from J, the junction contained 4 bases not matched to a gene.